This T cell receptor (beta chain) was sequenced for a study of blood T cell repertoires in COVID-19. Cohort 3 recovery required two negative PCRs, clearance, or symptom resolution. As handled by the study authors: Nucleated cell counts were estimated from reference gene primer amplification. The data were produced by immunoSEQ multiplex PCR, yet TCRdb's version contains in-frame clones alone and is incomplete. Clone size and V and J calls were adopted from that table, with D and trimming inferred from the DNA. Of 250,000 to 350,000 clones listed, roughly 90% were seen once; the top ten hold around 1%. The specimen sequenced was PBMCs or T cells enriched from blood (not recorded which). This sequence was found in a young woman who had recovered from COVID-19.

The CDR3 loop reads CASSLSPGLWYEQYF. CDR3 in DNA: TGTGCCAGCAGCTTAAGCCCGGGACTCTGGTACGAGCAGTACTTC. V gene TRBV7-6 combines with J gene TRBJ2-7; D perhaps matches TRBD2 (6 bases). V was trimmed by 2 bases and J by 4 bases, leaving 15 bases between them. Germline V gene data show CDR1 as SGHVS and CDR2 as FNYEAQ. The CDR3 runs 15 residues. The complete variable domain, with remaining parts taken from reference TRBV7-6 and TRBJ2-7, reads GAGVSQSPRYKVTKRGQDVALRCDPISGHVSLYWYRQALGQGPEFLTYFNYEAQQDKSGLPNDRFSAERPEGSISTLTIQRTEQRDSAMYRCASSLSPGLWYEQYFGPGTRLTVT.